What follows describes a single T cell receptor (beta chain). No cognate antigen has been identified for it. Qualities for individual bases were not recorded, and no much larger clone is one base off. Using the deep immunoSEQ assay, multiplex PCR amplified TCR CDR3 regions from genomic DNA. For each cell subset, the extracted genomic DNA was distributed evenly across all wells of several immunoSEQ 96-well plates, and each plate served as one replicate. For sorted subsets, around 200 ng genomic DNA, equal to some 30,000 T cell genomes, was loaded into each replicate PCR. Purified libraries were quantified with a Qubit 3.0 fluorometer, sized on a Bioanalyzer 2100, and re-quantified with the KAPA Library Quantification kit. Every immunoSEQ 96-well plate was sequenced on a separate single-read 150-cycle Illumina NextSeq 550 flow cell. For the original study's pipeline: Because the immunoSEQ output included only junctional sequences and no quality scores, the filtering could not be the same as the filtering used for full-length reads. To assign V/J genes and CDR3, sequences were annotated against IMGT germline references using PyIR, a Python wrapper for IgBLAST v1.9. Reads were removed for weak V/J assignments (E-value above 1e-6), missing CDR3, stop codons, out-of-frame junctions, or ambiguous translated residues. V3J clonotypes were defined by identical inferred V gene, J gene, and CDR3 amino acid sequence. Percentage overlap between repertoires was computed as shared unique clonotypes divided by the size of the smaller repertoire. RTK rarefaction, the Chao1 estimator, and Recon v2.1 estimates of unobserved clonotypes were used to assess repertoire richness. OLGA was used to compute generation probabilities for all TCRbeta clonotypes that the gDNA method yielded from a handful of donors. TCRdb carries this immuneACCESS record with in-frame sequences only. Its versions omit some clonotypes, under half of them owing to an unresolved V gene in the studies checked, with the rest unexplained. V, J and clone size reflect that table, while D and trimming were determined from the DNA. The sample includes about 520,000 clones, with 90% to 96% observed a single time. Jointly, the top ten make up 0.05% to 0.07% of the sample.

The sample originates from a study of shared clonotypes between healthy human individuals (TCRdb year 2020). Looking at the study overall: The cohort included a few men and a couple of women between 18 and 49 years of age. Per donor, three plates each were used for CD4 naive and CD4 memory, two for CD8 naive, and one for CD8 memory. The study deeply sequenced blood TCR repertoires of roughly five healthy adults to estimate repertoire size and the extent of clonotype sharing between individuals. Different laboratories and diverse techniques were used to prepare libraries and sequence TCR repertoires, to increase sequencing depth and limit assay-specific biases. Between about 0.85 and 9.5 billion PBMCs per donor were obtained by leukapheresis.

V trim: 4 bases; J trim: 10 bases; unmatched bases: 8. From the cysteine up to the phenylalanine, the CDR3 has a length of 15 residues. Only the CDR3 region is kept as DNA, spanning 45 bases read in frame from base 1. CDR1 and CDR2 are read off the germline V gene as SGDLS and YYNGEE. Beyond this particular receptor, the publication reports: Higher generation probabilities were observed for clonotypes shared by all four sorted-subset donors than for non-shared clonotypes. Incomplete sequencing was indicated by rarefaction of sorted-subset datasets, despite the large sequencing depth. Sampling was restricted to blood, and TCR repertoires in tissues likely differ from the TCR repertoires found in blood. Based on pairwise subsampling, the degree of clonotype sharing among donors was expected to be affected by sequencing depth. When a few donors were compared, the shared fraction of clonotypes was around 5.1% for naive CD4, less than 4% for naive CD8, more than 2% for memory CD4, and around 0.37% for memory CD8. Estimated clonotype richness was generally larger for naive than for memory subsets. The small number of donors limited the genetic and exposure-history diversity represented.

The donors were healthy, HIV-negative adults who had no recently reported acute infections or vaccinations. All donors were Caucasian adults living in Nashville, Tennessee, USA. Magnetic negative selection was used to enrich CD4+ T cells, after which naive cells were positively selected on CD45RA and the negative fraction became the memory subset. After blood collection by leukapheresis, PBMCs were isolated using Ficoll-Histopaque density gradient centrifugation and then cryopreserved in the vapor phase of liquid nitrogen. Analytical flow cytometry was used to check the purity and quantity of every magnetically sorted T cell population. From each sorted fraction, genomic DNA was isolated and quantified by UV absorbance on a Nanodrop 2000c.

Recombination linked TRBV9 to TRBJ2-1, and TRBD2 aligns with 13 junction nucleotides. This TCR derives from a woman in her 30s in good health. The material sequenced was naive CD4+ T cells sorted from blood. The sample's cell subset or site label is to be understood as: CD45RA+ positively selected. In nucleotide form, the sequence is TGTGCCAGCAGCTCGCCCGGACTAGCGGGAGACGAGCAGTTCTTC. It specifies CASSSPGLAGDEQFF. The entire variable domain, with the stretches around the CDR3 drawn from the reference TRBV9 and TRBJ2-1 proteins, is DSGVTQTPKHLITATGQRVTLRCSPRSGDLSVYWYQQSLDQGLQFLIQYYNGEERAKGNILERFSAQQFPDLHSELNLSSLELGDSALYFCASSSPGLAGDEQFFGPGTRLTVL.